This record covers a single T cell receptor beta chain. The V gene lost 2 bases and the J gene lost 1 base, with 12 bases spanning the gap. CDR1 and CDR2 from the germline V gene are KGHDR and SFDVKD. The CDR3 covers 16 residues. These data belong to a study of blood T cell repertoires in COVID-19. Study-wide context: COVID-19 samples collected from the United States, Italy and Spain covered acute and convalescent phases. Sources were T cells, B-cell-depleted T cells, or PBMCs; the material itself was cDNA or gDNA.

Per the original methods: Amplification from reference gene primers served as the basis for estimated nucleated cell counts. TCRdb's copy holds only in-frame clones and misses some; the assay was immunoSEQ multiplex PCR. Clone size and the V and J calls come from that table; the DNA yielded D and trimming. Altogether about 180,000 clones are present, approximately 85% being singletons, with the ten largest covering roughly 9.2%. What was sequenced was peripheral blood. This clonotype was obtained from a woman older than 75 with acute or convalescent COVID-19. The genes are TRBV24-1 and TRBJ2-3; D is perhaps TRBD2 (6 bases). In DNA form, the CDR3 reads TGTGCCACCAGTGATTCCGAACCGGGGGGCACAGATACGCAGTATTTT. Amino acids: CATSDSEPGGTDTQYF.